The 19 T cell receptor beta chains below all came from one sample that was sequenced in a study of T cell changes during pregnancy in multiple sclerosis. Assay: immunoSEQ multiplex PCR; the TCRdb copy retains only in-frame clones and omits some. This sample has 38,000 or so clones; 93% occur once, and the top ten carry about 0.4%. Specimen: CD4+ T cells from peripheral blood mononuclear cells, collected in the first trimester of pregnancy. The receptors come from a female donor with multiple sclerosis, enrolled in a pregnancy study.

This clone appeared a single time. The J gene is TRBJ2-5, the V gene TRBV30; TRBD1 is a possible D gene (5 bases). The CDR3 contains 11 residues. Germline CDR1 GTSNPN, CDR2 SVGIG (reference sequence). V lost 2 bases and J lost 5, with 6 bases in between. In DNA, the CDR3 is TGTGCCTGGAGTCCAGGGGAGACCCAGTACTTC. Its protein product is CAWSPGETQYF.

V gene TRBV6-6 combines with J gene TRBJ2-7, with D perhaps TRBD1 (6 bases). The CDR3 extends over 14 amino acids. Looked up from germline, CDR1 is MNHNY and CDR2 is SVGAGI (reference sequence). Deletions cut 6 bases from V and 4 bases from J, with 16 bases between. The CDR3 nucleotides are TGTGCCAGCAGCCATAGGGGGAGTAATTACGAGCAGTACTTC. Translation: CASSHRGSNYEQYF.

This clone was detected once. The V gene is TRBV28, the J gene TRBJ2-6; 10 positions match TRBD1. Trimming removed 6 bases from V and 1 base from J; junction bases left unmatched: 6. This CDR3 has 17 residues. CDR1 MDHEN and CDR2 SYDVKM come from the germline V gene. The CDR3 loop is CASSWTGGGSGANVLTF. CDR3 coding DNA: TGTGCCAGCAGCTGGACAGGGGGGGGATCTGGGGCCAACGTCCTGACTTTC.

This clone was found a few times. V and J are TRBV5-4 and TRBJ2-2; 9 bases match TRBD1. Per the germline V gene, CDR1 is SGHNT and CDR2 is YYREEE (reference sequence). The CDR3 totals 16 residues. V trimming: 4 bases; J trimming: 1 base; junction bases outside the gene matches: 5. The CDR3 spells CASSPPGQGNTGELFF. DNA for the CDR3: TGTGCCAGCAGCCCTCCGGGACAGGGGAACACCGGGGAGCTGTTTTTT.

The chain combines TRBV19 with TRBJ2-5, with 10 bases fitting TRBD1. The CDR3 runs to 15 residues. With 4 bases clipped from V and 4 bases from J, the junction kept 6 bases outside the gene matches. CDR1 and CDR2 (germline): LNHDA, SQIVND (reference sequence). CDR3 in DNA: TGTGCCAGTAGTAGGAACCGGGACAGGGGAGAGACCCAGTACTTC. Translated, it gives CASSRNRDRGETQYF.

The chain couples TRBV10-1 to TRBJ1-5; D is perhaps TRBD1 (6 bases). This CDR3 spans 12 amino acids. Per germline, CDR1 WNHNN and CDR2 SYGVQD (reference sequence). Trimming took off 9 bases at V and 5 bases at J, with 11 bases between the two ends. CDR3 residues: CASSDSHQPQHF. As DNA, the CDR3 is TGCGCCAGTTCGGACAGCCATCAGCCCCAGCATTTT.

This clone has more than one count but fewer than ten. CDR3 coding DNA: TGCGCCAGCAGTGAGACGACCAGGGCCCTCTACTATGGCTACACCTTC. This gives the protein CASSETTRALYYGYTF. The rearrangement joins TRBV10-2 to TRBJ1-2, with D tentatively TRBD1 (5 bases). V was shortened by 2 bases and J by 3 bases, with 16 bases between the two germline ends. The germline V gene has CDR1 WSHSY and CDR2 SAAADI. This CDR3 is 16 amino acids long.

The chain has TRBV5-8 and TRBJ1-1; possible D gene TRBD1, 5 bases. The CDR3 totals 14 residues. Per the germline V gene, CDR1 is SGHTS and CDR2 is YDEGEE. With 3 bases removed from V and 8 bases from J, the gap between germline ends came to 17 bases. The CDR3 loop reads CASSYRKNYREAFF. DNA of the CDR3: TGTGCCAGCAGCTACAGGAAGAACTACCGGGAAGCTTTCTTT.

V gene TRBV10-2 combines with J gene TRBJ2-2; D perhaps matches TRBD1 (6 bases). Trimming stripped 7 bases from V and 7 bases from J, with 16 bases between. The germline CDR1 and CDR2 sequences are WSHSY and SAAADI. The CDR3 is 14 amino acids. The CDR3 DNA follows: TGCGCCAGCAAGGTGGGGGCTGGGGTCGGGGAGCTGTTTTTT. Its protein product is CASKVGAGVGELFF.

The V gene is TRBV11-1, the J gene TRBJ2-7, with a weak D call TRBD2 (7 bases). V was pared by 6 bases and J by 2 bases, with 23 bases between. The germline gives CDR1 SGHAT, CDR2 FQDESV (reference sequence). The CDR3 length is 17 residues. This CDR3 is CASSLRGGAGRTYEQYF. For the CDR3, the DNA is TGTGCCAGCAGTCTTCGTGGGGGGGCGGGCAGGACCTACGAGCAGTACTTC.

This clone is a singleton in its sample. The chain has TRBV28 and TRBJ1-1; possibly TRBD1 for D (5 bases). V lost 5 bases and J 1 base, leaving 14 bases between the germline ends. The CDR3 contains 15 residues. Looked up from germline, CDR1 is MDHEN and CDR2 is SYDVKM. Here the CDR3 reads CASSPGGVGNTEAFF. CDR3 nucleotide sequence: TGTGCCAGCAGTCCCGGGGGTGTGGGGAACACTGAAGCTTTCTTT.

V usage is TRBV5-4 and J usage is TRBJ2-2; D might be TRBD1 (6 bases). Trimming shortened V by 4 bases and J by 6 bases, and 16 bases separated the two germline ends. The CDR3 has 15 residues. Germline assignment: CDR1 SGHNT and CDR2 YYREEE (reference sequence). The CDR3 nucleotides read TGTGCCAGCAGCCCCTTCGGGACAATACCCGGGGAGCTGTTTTTT. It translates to CASSPFGTIPGELFF.

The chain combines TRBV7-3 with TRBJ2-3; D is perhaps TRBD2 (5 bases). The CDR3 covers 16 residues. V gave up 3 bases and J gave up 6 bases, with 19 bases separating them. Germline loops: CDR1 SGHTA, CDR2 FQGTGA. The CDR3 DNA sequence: TGTGCCAGCAGCTTCCGGGTGGGAGCCCTCCCCGATACGCAGTATTTT. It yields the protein CASSFRVGALPDTQYF.

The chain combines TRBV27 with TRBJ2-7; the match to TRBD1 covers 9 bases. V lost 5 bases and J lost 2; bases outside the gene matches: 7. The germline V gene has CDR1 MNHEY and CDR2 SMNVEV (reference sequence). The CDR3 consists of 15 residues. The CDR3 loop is CASSNPGQGPYEQYF. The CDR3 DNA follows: TGTGCCAGCAGTAACCCGGGACAGGGCCCCTACGAGCAGTACTTC.

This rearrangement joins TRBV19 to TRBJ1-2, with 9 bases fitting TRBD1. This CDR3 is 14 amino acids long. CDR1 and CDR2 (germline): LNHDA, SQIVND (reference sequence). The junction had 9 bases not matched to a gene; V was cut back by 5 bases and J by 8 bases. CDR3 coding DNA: TGTGCCAGTAGTTCCTCCCACAGGGGGCAAGGCTACACCTTC. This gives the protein CASSSSHRGQGYTF.

The CDR3 DNA follows: TGTGCCAGCTCGCCTAACAGGGGACCCTACGAGCAGTACTTC. Its protein is CASSPNRGPYEQYF. The gene calls are TRBV18 and TRBJ2-7; 7 bases map to TRBD1. From germline, CDR1 is KGHSH and CDR2 LQKENI. V was clipped by 6 bases and J by 2 bases; unmatched bases: 7. The length of the CDR3 is 14 residues. Full variable domain (remainder filled in from reference TRBV18 and TRBJ2-7): NAGVMQNPRHLVRRRGQEARLRCSPMKGHSHVYWYRQLPEEGLKFMVYLQKENIIDESGMPKERFSAEFPKEGPSILRIQQVVRGDSAAYFCASSPNRGPYEQYFGPGTRLTVT.

The CDR3, as DNA: TGTGCCTGGAGTGTGGCAGGAGGCACTGGAAACACCATATATTTT. It specifies CAWSVAGGTGNTIYF. J is TRBJ1-3 and V is TRBV30; D remains unclear. The CDR3 is 15 amino acids. Trimming took off 0 bases at V and 2 bases at J, with 11 bases between the two ends. In germline, CDR1 is GTSNPN, CDR2 SVGIG (reference sequence). The full variable domain, its missing parts supplied by reference TRBV30 and TRBJ1-3, is SQTIHQWPATLVQPVGSPLSLECTVEGTSNPNLYWYRQAAGRGLQLLFYSVGIGQISSEVPQNLSASRPQDRQFILSSKKLLLSDSGFYLCAWSVAGGTGNTIYFGEGSWLTVV.

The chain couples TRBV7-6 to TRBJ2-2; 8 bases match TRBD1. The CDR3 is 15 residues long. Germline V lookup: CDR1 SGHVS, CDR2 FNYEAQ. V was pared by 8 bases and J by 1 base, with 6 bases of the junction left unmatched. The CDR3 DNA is TGTGCCAGCGGACAGGGTGACCTGAACACCGGGGAGCTGTTTTTT. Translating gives CASGQGDLNTGELFF.

CDR3 loop: CASSRTTGQINQPQHF. CDR3 sequence (DNA): TGTGCCAGCTCACGGACAACTGGACAGATCAATCAGCCCCAGCATTTT. The chain employs TRBV18 and TRBJ1-5; D perhaps matches TRBD1 (6 bases). This CDR3 has 16 residues. Germline V gene lookup returns CDR1 KGHSH and CDR2 LQKENI. Trimming took off 4 bases at V and 3 bases at J, with 16 bases between the two ends.